These 28 T cell receptor beta chains were all obtained from the same sample, sequenced in a study of blood T cell repertoires in COVID-19. Data came from immunoSEQ multiplex PCR; TCRdb stores just in-frame clones and leaves some out. The sample yields over 200,000 clones, roughly nine tenths seen once. The sample taken for sequencing was PBMCs or T cells enriched from blood (not recorded which). The source is a woman aged 50 to 60 in a cohort exposed to, infected with or recovered from COVID-19 (not recorded which).

The chain uses TRBV4-2 and TRBJ2-3; weak D call: TRBD2 (7 bases). CDR1 LGHNA and CDR2 YNFKEQ come from the germline V gene. Trimming pared 7 bases from V and 2 bases from J, leaving 16 bases between. CDR3 length: 15 amino acids. CDR3 sequence reads: CASKEWGGPTDTQYF. Here the CDR3 DNA reads TGTGCCAGCAAGGAATGGGGGGGGCCCACAGATACGCAGTATTTT.

The chain joins TRBV9 to TRBJ2-7; 9 positions match TRBD1. The CDR3 sequence is 15 residues long. Germline values: CDR1 SGDLS, CDR2 YYNGEE. V shed 2 bases and J 5 bases; nucleotides not matched to a gene: 8. The CDR3 region is CASSVSGQGVHEQYF. CDR3 sequence (DNA): TGTGCCAGCAGCGTGTCGGGACAGGGTGTCCACGAGCAGTACTTC.

The V and J genes are TRBV5-4 and TRBJ1-1, with 7 positions matching TRBD1. The trim removed 4 bases at V and 3 bases at J, leaving 9 bases unmatched. The length of the CDR3 is 15 residues. Germline V CDR1 and CDR2: SGHNT, YYREEE (reference sequence). CDR3 amino acids: CASSTKGQYYTEAFF. The CDR3 DNA reads as TGTGCCAGCAGCACAAAGGGACAGTACTACACTGAAGCTTTCTTT.

The chain employs TRBV24-1 and TRBJ2-1; D is unclear. Germline-derived CDR1 and CDR2 are KGHDR and SFDVKD. This CDR3 has 15 amino acids. The germline V and J ends were trimmed by 3 bases and 9 bases, with 17 bases remaining between them. The CDR3: CATSDPLLGFGEQFF. The DNA of the CDR3 is TGTGCCACCAGTGATCCCCTACTGGGCTTCGGTGAGCAGTTCTTC.

This clone was seen once. The chain combines TRBV5-1 with TRBJ2-7, with 11 bases aligning to TRBD1. CDR1 SGHRS and CDR2 YFSETQ come from the germline V gene. The CDR3 consists of 16 residues. V lost 0 bases to trimming and J lost 5 bases; unmatched junction nucleotides: 7. This CDR3 is CASSLAPTGQGDEQYF. CDR3 sequence (DNA): TGCGCCAGCAGCTTGGCCCCGACGGGACAGGGGGACGAGCAGTACTTC. Combining the CDR3 with reference TRBV5-1 and TRBJ2-7 gives the whole variable domain KAGVTQTPRYLIKTRGQQVTLSCSPISGHRSVSWYQQTPGQGLQFLFEYFSETQRNKGNFPGRFSGRQFSNSRSEMNVSTLELGDSALYLCASSLAPTGQGDEQYFGPGTRLTVT.

This clone was found once. The chain has TRBV30 and TRBJ1-1; no firm D call. Germline CDR1 GTSNPN, CDR2 SVGIG (reference sequence). The V gene lost 7 bases and the J gene lost 4 bases, with 16 bases spanning the gap. The length of the CDR3 is 13 residues. As DNA, the CDR3 is TGTGCCTCTAGACGGGGTCGATTCACTGAAGCTTTCTTT. It codes for CASRRGRFTEAFF.

The chain links TRBV5-4 to TRBJ1-6; 7 bases are a match to TRBD1. J lost 9 bases, V lost 0 bases, and 3 bases had no gene match. Germline CDR1 reads SGHNT; CDR2 reads YYREEE (reference sequence). The CDR3 length is 14 residues. The CDR3 region is CASSLAGGISPLHF. CDR3 bases: TGTGCCAGCAGCTTGGCAGGGGGGATTTCACCCCTCCACTTT.

The chain couples TRBV6-4 to TRBJ2-1; TRBD1 matches at 9 bases. CDR1 and CDR2 (germline): MRHNA, SNTAGT. Trimming cost V 5 bases and J 10 bases; bases outside gene matches: 18. CDR3 length: 17 amino acids. DNA of the CDR3: TGTGCCAGCAGTAGAGCAAGCGGACAGGGGAGCCGTGGGGAGCAGTTCTTC. Protein: CASSRASGQGSRGEQFF.

V is TRBV7-8 and J is TRBJ2-7; D perhaps matches TRBD1 (6 bases). Germline V gene sequence: CDR1 SGHVS, CDR2 FQNEAQ. V was pared by 4 bases and J by 0 bases, with 13 bases between. The CDR3 consists of 15 residues. The CDR3: CASSSYTGSSYEQYF. The CDR3 coding sequence is TGTGCCAGCAGCTCATATACAGGGAGCTCCTACGAGCAGTACTTC.

The chain carries TRBV7-9 and TRBJ1-4, with 7 bases lining up with TRBD1. V lost 5 bases to trimming and J lost 7 bases; unmatched junction nucleotides: 10. The CDR3 covers 15 residues. CDR1 and CDR2 from the germline V gene are SEHNR and FQNEAQ (reference sequence). CDR3 sequence reads: CASSQLDRAAEKLFF. DNA of the CDR3: TGTGCCAGCAGCCAGCTAGACAGGGCGGCTGAAAAACTGTTTTTT.

The V call is TRBV5-1, the J call TRBJ2-3; TRBD2 matches 9 bases. V was pared by 5 bases and J by 3 bases, with 4 bases of the junction left unmatched. CDR3 size: 14 residues. The germline V gene encodes CDR1 SGHRS and CDR2 YFSETQ. The CDR3 is CASRLAGVTDTQYF. Written as DNA, the CDR3 is TGCGCCAGCAGGTTAGCGGGGGTAACAGATACGCAGTATTTT.

The rearrangement uses TRBV19 and TRBJ1-1; D may be TRBD1 (5 bases). CDR3 length equals 14 residues. The V end lost 6 bases, the J end lost 1 base, and 12 bases lay between the germline ends. CDR1 is LNHDA, CDR2 SQIVND, per germline (reference sequence). The chain's CDR3 is CASRSGGRNTEAFF. The CDR3 DNA reads as TGTGCCAGTAGATCCGGGGGGAGGAACACTGAAGCTTTCTTT.

This rearrangement joins TRBV18 to TRBJ1-4; the D gene is possibly TRBD1 (5 bases). Looked up from germline, CDR1 is KGHSH and CDR2 is LQKENI. The CDR3 is made up of 15 amino acids. Trimming left V 3 bases short and J 3 bases short, with 11 bases between. The chain's CDR3 is CASSPDSWANEKLFF. CDR3 bases: TGTGCCAGCTCACCTGACAGTTGGGCTAATGAAAAACTGTTTTTT.

The chain recombines TRBV10-3 with TRBJ2-5; 15 nucleotides agree with TRBD2. Losses at the gene ends were 3 bases for V and 4 bases for J; bases not matched to a gene: 9. The germline CDR1 and CDR2 sequences are ENHRY and SYGVKD. The CDR3 has 18 residues. Written as DNA, the CDR3 is TGTGCCATCAGTGAATGGCACGGACTAGCGGGGGGGCGAGAGACCCAGTACTTC. Translating gives CAISEWHGLAGGRETQYF.

The gene calls are TRBV2 and TRBJ1-2, with D possibly matching TRBD1 (5 bases). V was cut by 5 bases and J by 4 bases, with 8 bases left in between. The CDR3 is 12 amino acids. Germline V gives CDR1 SNHLY, CDR2 FYNNEI. The CDR3 coding sequence is TGTGCCAGCAGTAGACAGAGCTATGGCTACACCTTC. Translation: CASSRQSYGYTF. The full variable domain, its missing parts supplied by reference TRBV2 and TRBJ1-2, is EPEVTQTPSHQVTQMGQEVILRCVPISNHLYFYWYRQILGQKVEFLVSFYNNEISEKSEIFDDQFSVERPDGSNFTLKIRSTKLEDSAMYFCASSRQSYGYTFGSGTRLTVV.

The chain employs TRBV7-2 and TRBJ2-5, with TRBD2 matching 7 bases. V lost 9 bases, J lost 4 bases, and 8 bases stayed unmatched. Germline lookup yields CDR1 SGHTA and CDR2 FQGNSA. The CDR3 length is 13 residues. This chain's CDR3 is CASGLGGRETQYF. The DNA for the CDR3 is TGTGCCAGTGGATTGGGAGGGAGAGAGACCCAGTACTTC.

This chain uses TRBV9 with TRBJ2-3, with 9 bases matching TRBD1. This CDR3 contains 12 residues. Germline CDR1 reads SGDLS; CDR2 reads YYNGEE. V dropped 5 bases and J dropped 10; count of bases not matched to a gene: 5. The CDR3 is CASSIQGAAQYF. CDR3 in DNA: TGTGCCAGCAGTATACAGGGGGCGGCGCAGTATTTT.

The chain links TRBV19 to TRBJ1-3; 7 bases align to TRBD1. The V gene's germline CDR1 is LNHDA and CDR2 SQIVND (reference sequence). V was pared by 9 bases and J by 0 bases, with 8 bases of the junction left unmatched. The CDR3 covers 15 residues. The DNA of the CDR3 is TGTGCCAGCGAGACAGGGCTTCTCTCTGGAAACACCATATATTTT. It yields the protein CASETGLLSGNTIYF.

This clone has just a few counts. CDR3 in amino acids: CASSPSTSAAYEQYF. CDR3 sequence (DNA): TGTGCCAGCAGCCCCTCAACTAGCGCCGCCTACGAGCAGTACTTC. The chain uses TRBV7-2 and TRBJ2-7; 7 nucleotides agree with TRBD2. Germline lookup yields CDR1 SGHTA and CDR2 FQGNSA. The V segment lost 5 bases and the J segment 2 bases; nucleotides outside the gene matches: 9. The CDR3 runs to 15 residues.

The chain carries TRBV9 and TRBJ1-2, with D perhaps matching TRBD1 (5 bases). The CDR3 length is 14 residues. Germline CDR1 and CDR2: SGDLS and YYNGEE. V shed 3 bases and J shed 2 bases, with 11 bases lying between them. The CDR3 region has the DNA TGTGCCAGCAGCGCGTCAGACAGAAACTATGGCTACACCTTC. Translating gives CASSASDRNYGYTF.

The chain couples TRBV27 to TRBJ1-4; 9 nucleotides align to TRBD1. Trimming took 5 bases from V and 8 from J; bases not matched to a gene: 6. Germline V lookup: CDR1 MNHEY, CDR2 SMNVEV (reference sequence). This CDR3 is 14 amino acids long. The CDR3 sequence: CASSKGQGGEKLFF. Here the CDR3 DNA reads TGTGCCAGCAGTAAGGGACAGGGTGGAGAAAAACTGTTTTTT.

This chain connects TRBV7-2 to TRBJ2-2; D may be TRBD1 (5 bases). V lost 6 bases, J lost 6 bases, and 14 bases lay in between. This CDR3 has 14 residues. Germline CDR1 SGHTA, CDR2 FQGNSA. The CDR3, as DNA: TGTGCCAGCAGTCCCAGGGTAGCCCCCGGGGAGCTGTTTTTT. It encodes CASSPRVAPGELFF.

CDR3 DNA sequence: TGTGCCAGCAGTTTATTGACAGGAGACAATCAGCCCCAGCATTTT. It encodes CASSLLTGDNQPQHF. The rearrangement links TRBV27 to TRBJ1-5; possibly TRBD1 for D (6 bases). V was pared by 1 base and J by 3 bases, with 10 bases between. Germline V CDR1 and CDR2: MNHEY, SMNVEV (reference sequence). The length of the CDR3 is 15 residues.

V and J are TRBV5-4 and TRBJ2-3; TRBD2 is a possible D gene (5 bases). Trimming removed 0 bases from V and 2 bases from J, with 10 bases in between. From germline, CDR1 is SGHNT and CDR2 YYREEE (reference sequence). The CDR3 is made up of 15 amino acids. CDR3 sequence reads: CASSLDAADTDTQYF. CDR3 sequence (DNA): TGTGCCAGCAGCTTGGATGCAGCGGACACAGATACGCAGTATTTT.

The chain joins TRBV27 to TRBJ1-3, with TRBD1 matching 7 bases. The CDR3 consists of 17 residues. V lost 3 bases and J lost 2; bases outside the gene matches: 10. Germline assignment: CDR1 MNHEY and CDR2 SMNVEV (reference sequence). The CDR3 here is CASSLSATGIAGNTIYF. Written as DNA, the CDR3 is TGTGCCAGCAGTTTGTCCGCGACAGGGATTGCTGGAAACACCATATATTTT.

This clone was seen more than once but under ten times. The V gene is TRBV5-1, the J gene TRBJ1-3; the D is unclear. CDR1 SGHRS and CDR2 YFSETQ come from the germline V gene. This CDR3 is 13 amino acids long. Trimming shortened V by 4 bases and J by 8 bases, and 13 bases separated the two germline ends. Here the CDR3 reads CASSPRGGYTIYF. The CDR3 nucleotides read TGCGCCAGCAGCCCACGGGGTGGGTACACCATATATTTT.

The chain is built from TRBV10-3 and TRBJ1-2, with 7 bases identical to TRBD1. There are 15 residues in the CDR3. V was pared by 6 bases and J by 1 base, with 8 bases of the junction left unmatched. Per germline, CDR1 ENHRY and CDR2 SYGVKD. CDR3 DNA sequence: TGTGCCATCAGCCCGGGACAGACGATTAACTATGGCTACACCTTC. Its translation is CAISPGQTINYGYTF.

J is TRBJ1-1 and V is TRBV6-2 or TRBV6-3; 7 bases align to TRBD1. The CDR3 runs 14 residues. The junction had 8 bases not matched to a gene; V was cut back by 5 bases and J by 5 bases. Germline CDR1 is MNHEY and CDR2 is SVGEGT. Here the CDR3 DNA reads TGTGCCAGCAGTCAACCGACAGGGCAAACTGAAGCTTTCTTT. Amino acid sequence: CASSQPTGQTEAFF.